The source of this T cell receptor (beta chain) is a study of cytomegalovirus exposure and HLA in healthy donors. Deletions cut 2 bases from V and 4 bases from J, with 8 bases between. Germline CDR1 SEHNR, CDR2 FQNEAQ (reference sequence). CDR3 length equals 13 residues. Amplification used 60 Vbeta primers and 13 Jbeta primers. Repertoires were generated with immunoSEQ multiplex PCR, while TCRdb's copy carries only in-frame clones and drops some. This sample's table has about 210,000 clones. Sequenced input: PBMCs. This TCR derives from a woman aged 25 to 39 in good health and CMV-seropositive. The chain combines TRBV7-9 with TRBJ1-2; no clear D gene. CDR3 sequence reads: CASSLSVPYGYTF. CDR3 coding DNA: TGTGCCAGCAGCTTATCAGTTCCCTATGGCTACACCTTC.